The rows below give T cell receptor beta chains drawn from one sample of a study of blood T cell repertoires in COVID-19. Only in-frame clones appear in the TCRdb table, and some are missing; sequencing was by immunoSEQ multiplex PCR. This sample has about 250,000 clones, with 65% to 85% found just once. The specimen sequenced was peripheral blood. These receptor sequences come from a middle-aged man with active or convalescent COVID-19. Both conserved end residues are part of each CDR3. A D gene is named only where the DNA matches it firmly. Some rows mark clone size as missing; the rest say once, few, many or name a class of expanded clone.

j_call v_call cdr3_length d_call clone_size cdr3_nt cdr3_aa
TRBJ1-6 TRBV5-1 16 TRBD1 NA TGCGCCAGCAGCCGGGACAGTAACTCCTATAATTCACCCCTCCACTTT CASSRDSNSYNSPLHF
TRBJ1-4 TRBV6-5 14 TRBD1 NA TGTGCCAGCAGCTCCGGGACAGGGAGGGAAAAACTGTTTTTT CASSSGTGREKLFF
TRBJ2-3 TRBV11-2 18 TRBD2 NA TGTGCCAGCAGCTCTATCCGGACTGGACTAGCGGGGCTATATACGCAGTATTTT CASSSIRTGLAGLYTQYF
TRBJ1-2 TRBV12-3/TRBV12-4 13 NA NA TGTGCCAGCAGTTTCCTTGCGTCCTATGGCTACACCTTC CASSFLASYGYTF
TRBJ1-3 TRBV30 14 NA NA TGTGCCTGGAGGGGGGCACCCTCTGGAAACACCATATATTTT CAWRGAPSGNTIYF
TRBJ1-2 TRBV30 13 TRBD1 NA TGTGCCTGGAGTTCCTCCTGGGACAGGGGCTACACCTTC CAWSSSWDRGYTF
TRBJ1-5 TRBV4-3 15 NA NA TGCGCCAGCAGCCGAGATACAGGAAGCAATCAGCCCCAGCATTTT CASSRDTGSNQPQHF
TRBJ1-2 TRBV29-1 11 NA NA TGCAGCGCGCTACAGGAGTGGGGCTACACCTTC CSALQEWGYTF
TRBJ2-3 TRBV14 16 NA NA TGTGCCAGCAGCCCCTTAGGGGACTTCGGCACAGATACGCAGTATTTT CASSPLGDFGTDTQYF
TRBJ1-4 TRBV7-9 16 NA NA TGTGCCAGCAGCTTAGACGTTTATGGGGGAGGCGAAAAACTGTTTTTT CASSLDVYGGGEKLFF
TRBJ1-2 TRBV28 15 NA few TGTGCCAGCAGGGCAACAGGGTTCCTTAACTATGGCTACACCTTC CASRATGFLNYGYTF
TRBJ1-2 TRBV14 17 NA NA TGTGCCAGCAGCTCTTTCCGCGGGGGGGCGACCAGCGGGGGCTACACCTTC CASSSFRGGATSGGYTF
TRBJ2-5 TRBV5-4 14 TRBD2 NA TGTGCCAGCAGCTTGCCAGCGGGGCAAGAGACCCAGTACTTC CASSLPAGQETQYF
TRBJ2-7 TRBV13 13 TRBD2 NA TGTGCCAGCAGCTTAGGGGGAGGGTACGAGCAGTACTTC CASSLGGGYEQYF
TRBJ1-6 TRBV19 16 NA NA TGTGCCAGTAGTAGCATATCCGAGACAGCTTATTCACCCCTCCACTTT CASSSISETAYSPLHF
TRBJ2-5 TRBV9 14 NA NA TGTGCCAGCAGCGAGGGGACATACCAAGAGACCCAGTACTTC CASSEGTYQETQYF
TRBJ1-6 TRBV4-1 19 TRBD1 NA TGCGCCAGCAGCCTTAGGGACAGGGCTTTGAGCTCCTATAATTCACCCCTCCACTTT CASSLRDRALSSYNSPLHF
TRBJ1-6 TRBV27 15 TRBD1 NA TGTGCCAGCAGTTACGGGACAGTGAACAATTCACCCCTCCACTTT CASSYGTVNNSPLHF
TRBJ2-1 TRBV7-3 15 TRBD2 NA TGTGCCAGCAGCTTGTCTAGCGGGGGATACAATGAGCAGTTCTTC CASSLSSGGYNEQFF
TRBJ1-3 TRBV18 16 NA NA TGTGCCAGCTCACTTGGGACATCCCGCTCTGGAAACACCATATATTTT CASSLGTSRSGNTIYF
TRBJ1-1 TRBV27 14 NA NA TGTGCCAGCAGTTTACTCGGGGGAAACACTGAAGCTTTCTTT CASSLLGGNTEAFF
TRBJ2-1 TRBV28 12 NA NA TGTGCCAGCAGTTTAATTCGGGGTGAGCAGTTCTTC CASSLIRGEQFF
TRBJ1-1 TRBV18 16 NA NA TGTGCCAGCTCTCAAAACCCGAACCGGGAGAACACTGAAGCTTTCTTT CASSQNPNRENTEAFF
TRBJ1-6 TRBV6-6 12 NA NA TGTGCCAGCACCCACAGGTCCTCACCCCTCCACTTT CASTHRSSPLHF
TRBJ1-2 TRBV2 12 NA NA TGTGCCAGCAGTGATTCAGTCTATGGCTACACCTTC CASSDSVYGYTF
TRBJ1-4 TRBV7-6 14 TRBD1 NA TGTGCCAGCAGCGCTACAGGGGGTCGTGAAAAACTGTTTTTT CASSATGGREKLFF
TRBJ2-7 TRBV6-5 13 NA NA TGTGCCAGCAGTTACTCCCGCGGCTACGAGCAGTACTTC CASSYSRGYEQYF
TRBJ2-3 TRBV5-6 16 TRBD2 NA TGTGCCAGCAGCTACACTAGCGGGGGGCCCACAGATACGCAGTATTTT CASSYTSGGPTDTQYF